This paragraph reports one TCR beta chain. Using immunoSEQ multiplex PCR, the repertoire was profiled, and TCRdb retains in-frame clones only, with some absent. The sample records almost 500,000 clones, around 85% being singletons. This sample stems from a study of blood T cell repertoires in COVID-19. Sequenced: PBMCs or T cells enriched from blood (not recorded which). This clonotype was sampled from a woman aged 60-75 years who had recovered from COVID-19.

CDR3 in amino acids: CSVGTGSEKLFF. The CDR3 DNA reads as TGCAGCGTCGGGACAGGGAGCGAAAAACTGTTTTTT. V gene TRBV29-1 combines with J gene TRBJ1-4; 9 positions match TRBD1. There are 12 residues in the CDR3. Germline V CDR1 and CDR2: SQVTM, ANQGSEA. V shed 6 bases and J 8 bases; nucleotides not matched to a gene: 4.